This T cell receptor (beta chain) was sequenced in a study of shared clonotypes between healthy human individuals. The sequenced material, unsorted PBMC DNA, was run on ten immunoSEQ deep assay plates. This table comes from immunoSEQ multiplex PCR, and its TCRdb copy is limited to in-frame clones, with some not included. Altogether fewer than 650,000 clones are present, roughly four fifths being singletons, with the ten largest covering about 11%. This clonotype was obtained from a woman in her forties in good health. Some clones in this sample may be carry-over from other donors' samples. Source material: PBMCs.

Here the CDR3 reads CASSDQKYLRVEQYF. CDR3 nucleotide sequence: TGTGCCAGCTCGGACCAAAAGTACCTGAGGGTCGAGCAGTACTTC. The chain joins TRBV6-6 to TRBJ2-7; the D gene is possibly TRBD2 (5 bases). Germline V gene data show CDR1 as MNHNY and CDR2 as SVGAGI (reference sequence). Trimming stripped 8 bases from V and 6 bases from J, with 23 bases between. CDR3 length: 15 residues.